This T cell receptor beta chain was captured by sequencing in a study of shared clonotypes between healthy human individuals. Each cell subset's genomic DNA was divided evenly among several immunoSEQ plates. Data came from immunoSEQ multiplex PCR; TCRdb stores just in-frame clones and leaves some out. The data contain 180,000 or so clones, 80% to 95% of them singletons. Broader study findings: Relative to memory subsets, naive subsets generally showed larger estimated richness.

Trimming took off 5 bases at V and 8 bases at J, with 18 bases between the two ends. The germline gives CDR1 SGHVS, CDR2 FQNEAQ. The CDR3 has 15 residues. In regard to this clone: Its cognate antigen is unknown.

The sequence was collected from a woman in her 30s in good health. The chain links TRBV7-8 to TRBJ1-4; D may be TRBD1 (5 bases). The sample comprised naive CD4+ T cells sorted from blood. Subset meaning: CD45RA+ positively selected. CDR3 sequence (DNA): TGTGCCAGCAGCGTCGACAGTGCGGGCACGGAAAAACTGTTTTTT. This translates into CASSVDSAGTEKLFF.